This TCR beta chain originates from a study of T cell repertoires in cytomegalovirus infection. Germline-derived CDR1 and CDR2 are MNHEY and SVGEGT. Deletions cut 5 bases from V and 6 bases from J, with 17 bases between. The CDR3 runs 15 residues. Using its own MiXCR run on the reads, TCRdb lists one record per CDR3 protein. The table records approximately 630,000 distinct CDR3 sequences, more than 20% of them present only once. The chain uses TRBV6-2 or TRBV6-3 and TRBJ2-1; TRBD1 or TRBD2 may be the D gene (5 bases each). The source is a human donor in good health (CMV status not recorded). Some clones in this sample may be carry-over from other donors' samples. Sequenced material: CD8+ T cells from PBMCs. The CDR3 reads CASSVPGRAVNEQFF. CDR3 nucleotide sequence: TGTGCCAGCAGTGTCCCGGGGCGCGCCGTCAATGAGCAGTTCTTC.